The sequence of this T cell receptor (beta chain) was determined in a study of T cell changes during pregnancy in multiple sclerosis (dated by TCRdb to between 2019 and 2020). About the study as a whole: The study examined how the T cell repertoire changed over the course of pregnancy in women with multiple sclerosis.

As regards this clone: Its cognate antigen has yet to be identified. Per-nucleotide qualities are absent, and no much larger clonotype sits a single base away.

The library came from the immunoSEQ multiplex PCR assay. What TCRdb holds here is the immuneACCESS table cut down to in-frame rearrangements. Part of the clones is not present; checked against another copy, under half of the missing clones reflect an unresolved V gene, and the others are unexplained. For this sample there are tens of thousands of clones; approximately 91% appear just once. Almost 1.5% of the sample belongs to the ten largest clones. V loses 5 bases, J loses 4 bases, and the germline ends lie 14 bases apart. The CDR3 has 14 amino acids, counting the end cysteine and phenylalanine. Only CDR3 DNA remains: 42 bases, in frame from the first base. CDR1 and CDR2 (SEHNR, FQNEAQ) derive from the germline V gene (reference sequence).

The V and J segments used are TRBV7-9 and TRBJ1-1; perhaps TRBD1 is the D gene, with 6 bases matching. The specimen was peripheral blood, collected in the second trimester of pregnancy. This TCR was recovered from a female donor with multiple sclerosis, enrolled in a pregnancy study. The CDR3 loop reads CASSLRTEGTEAFF. The bases are TGTGCCAGCAGCCTCAGGACAGAAGGCACTGAAGCTTTCTTT.